The clone carrying this T cell receptor beta chain was counted between two and nine times. What it binds is not known. The source of the sample is a study of response to subunit inactivated influenza vaccine. Study-level findings and limits: Authors suggested each seasonal flu vaccination may recruit only limited numbers of new T cells.

The CDR3 consists of 15 residues. Trimming cost V 0 bases and J 0 bases, with 5 bases left between them. Germline loops: CDR1 LGHNA, CDR2 YSLEER. TCRdb analysed the RT-PCR reads with MiXCR anew, one entry per CDR3 protein. Of more than 600,000 distinct CDR3 sequences in the sample, around a sixth are singletons; the top ten hold roughly a tenth. Sequencing used PBMCs from blood, obtained 5 days after vaccination. The receptor was derived from a middle-aged man who received an inactivated influenza vaccine. This chain links TRBV4-3 with TRBJ1-4; unclear D gene. In DNA, the CDR3 is TGCGCCAGCAGCCAAGACCACTCAACTAATGAAAAACTGTTTTTT. This sequence encodes CASSQDHSTNEKLFF.